Listed below are T cell receptor beta chains from one sample, sequenced in a study of cytomegalovirus exposure and HLA in healthy donors. Repertoires were generated with immunoSEQ multiplex PCR, while TCRdb's copy carries only in-frame clones and drops some. This sample yields 200,000 or so clones, of which 65% to 90% are seen a single time; 1.3% to 1.5% belongs to the top ten. Sample: PBMCs. Source of these receptors: a girl aged 10 to 17 in good health and CMV-seronegative. Both conserved end residues are part of each CDR3. Each record gives: clone size, V gene, D gene, J gene, CDR3 DNA, CDR3 protein. A D gene is named only where the DNA matches it firmly. Rows give clone size only sometimes, using once, few, many, or a class for an expanded clone.

clone size: .
V gene: TRBV10-3
D gene: .
J gene: TRBJ2-1
CDR3 DNA: TGTGCCATCAGTGAGCGGACGATACTTAGCGGAAGGGGGGGTGAGCAGTTCTTC
CDR3 protein: CAISERTILSGRGGEQFF

clone size: .
V gene: TRBV15
D gene: .
J gene: TRBJ1-2
CDR3 DNA: TGTGCCACCAGCAGAGACAGGGTGACGGGCTACACCTTC
CDR3 protein: CATSRDRVTGYTF

clone size: .
V gene: TRBV7-2
D gene: .
J gene: TRBJ1-1
CDR3 DNA: TGTGCCAGCAGCTTAGAGGGGTCCACTGAAGCTTTCTTT
CDR3 protein: CASSLEGSTEAFF

clone size: .
V gene: TRBV7-3
D gene: .
J gene: TRBJ1-3
CDR3 DNA: TGTGCCAGCAGCTTAACCTACCTTGGTGGTCACAGGGCCTCTGGAAACACCATATATTTT
CDR3 protein: CASSLTYLGGHRASGNTIYF

clone size: .
V gene: TRBV19
D gene: .
J gene: TRBJ2-3
CDR3 DNA: TGTGCCAGTGAGCCCGGGCAACGGGAACGGGATACGCAGTATTTT
CDR3 protein: CASEPGQRERDTQYF

clone size: few
V gene: TRBV28
D gene: TRBD1
J gene: TRBJ1-1
CDR3 DNA: TGTGCCAGCAGTGCGGGACAGGGGGAAGTAACTGAAGCTTTCTTT
CDR3 protein: CASSAGQGEVTEAFF

clone size: .
V gene: TRBV5-4
D gene: .
J gene: TRBJ2-7
CDR3 DNA: TGTGCCAGCAGCTTAAAAGTAGGACAGAGGTCTCTCCTGGAGCAGTACTTC
CDR3 protein: CASSLKVGQRSLLEQYF

clone size: .
V gene: TRBV5-5
D gene: TRBD1
J gene: TRBJ1-2
CDR3 DNA: TGTGCCAGCAGCTTAAGGTTGGACAGGGTGTATGGCTACACCTTC
CDR3 protein: CASSLRLDRVYGYTF

clone size: .
V gene: TRBV7-9
D gene: TRBD1
J gene: TRBJ1-2
CDR3 DNA: TGTGCCAGCAGCGTTCAGGGACAGGGATCCTATGGCTACACCTTC
CDR3 protein: CASSVQGQGSYGYTF

clone size: .
V gene: TRBV6-5
D gene: .
J gene: TRBJ2-3
CDR3 DNA: TGTGCCAGCAGAAGGGGGGGTGTGAAAACAGATACGCAGTATTTT
CDR3 protein: CASRRGGVKTDTQYF